This TCR beta chain was retrieved from a study of cytomegalovirus exposure and HLA in healthy donors. On this clone: Its matching antigen is unknown.

PCR was performed using 60 Vbeta and 13 Jbeta primers. Sequencing used immunoSEQ multiplex PCR; TCRdb keeps in-frame clones, though not all of them. Its clone listing holds approximately 75,000 clones. Whole-study findings and limits: It emerged from a later analysis that several of the most significant clusters appeared to be linked to common viral pathogens. The study had only CMV serostatus as immune exposure information.

Trimming removed 6 bases from V and 3 bases from J; junction bases left unmatched: 5. Germline loops: CDR1 SGHTA, CDR2 FQGNSA. CDR3 length: 16 amino acids. The origin of this receptor is a man aged 35 to 55 in good health and CMV-seronegative. V and J are TRBV7-2 and TRBJ2-2; 12 nucleotides align to TRBD2. Sequencing was performed on PBMCs. This chain's CDR3 is CASSTSGGRYTGELFF. CDR3 coding DNA: TGTGCCAGCAGTACTAGCGGGGGGCGCTACACCGGGGAGCTGTTTTTT.